This T cell receptor beta chain is from a study of cytomegalovirus exposure and HLA in healthy donors. Study-wide results and caveats: Among the CMV-associated chains, three were confirmed in vitro as specific for CMV antigens.

Germline assignment: CDR1 SGHRS and CDR2 YFSETQ. The CDR3 extends over 14 amino acids. V shed 2 bases and J shed 5 bases, with 13 bases lying between them. Assay used: immunoSEQ multiplex PCR; TCRdb lists only in-frame clones, some missing. This table holds about 180,000 clones, 85% found once. This clone has only a few counts. The antigen is unknown. Sequencing input: PBMCs. The chain uses TRBV5-1 and TRBJ1-1; a weak D match, TRBD1 (6 bases). This receptor was identified in a man aged 18 to 30 in good health and CMV-seropositive. The CDR3 DNA reads TGCGCCAGCAGCTTACGGCCAGGGGAAACTGAAGCTTTCTTT. It is translated as CASSLRPGETEAFF.